The next 26 T cell receptor beta chains were all read from a single sample in a study of cytomegalovirus exposure and HLA in healthy donors. Method: immunoSEQ multiplex PCR; TCRdb's copy keeps in-frame clones and lacks some. There are about 130,000 clones in the sample; around 90% occur only once, and roughly 2% lies in the top ten. Sequencing was performed on PBMCs. These receptors were obtained from a woman under 30 in good health and CMV-seronegative.

The genes are TRBV6-1 and TRBJ1-1, with TRBD1 as a possible D gene (5 bases). V gave up 2 bases and J gave up 5 bases, with 12 bases separating them. Germline V CDR1 and CDR2: MNHNS, SASEGT. The CDR3 is 14 amino acids. In nucleotides, the CDR3 is TGTGCCAGCAGTGAAATCTGGGGGGGGACTGAAGCTTTCTTT. It translates to CASSEIWGGTEAFF.

This chain uses TRBV7-9 with TRBJ2-7; the D gene is possibly TRBD1 (6 bases). CDR1 and CDR2 from the germline V gene are SEHNR and FQNEAQ (reference sequence). The CDR3 length is 14 residues. Trimming left V 3 bases short and J 2 bases short, with 11 bases between. The CDR3 region has the DNA TGTGCCAGCAGCTTCACCGGGACAACCTACGAGCAGTACTTC. It specifies CASSFTGTTYEQYF. The variable domain in full, completed from reference TRBV7-9 and TRBJ2-7, reads DTGVSQNPRHKITKRGQNVTFRCDPISEHNRLYWYRQTLGQGPEFLTYFQNEAQLEKSRLLSDRFSAERPKGSFSTLEIQRTEQGDSAMYLCASSFTGTTYEQYFGPGTRLTVT.

The chain links TRBV11-3 to TRBJ2-6; weak D call: TRBD1 (6 bases). The V end lost 7 bases, the J end lost 0 bases, and 25 bases lay between the germline ends. This CDR3 contains 20 residues. Germline V gives CDR1 SGHNT, CDR2 YENEEA. The CDR3 DNA sequence: TGTGCCAGCACCCCAGGGGCCCGATGGGGACACCTCTCTGGGGCCAACGTCCTGACTTTC. This encodes CASTPGARWGHLSGANVLTF.

This clone was seen a single time. This chain connects TRBV7-9 to TRBJ1-4; D possibly corresponds to TRBD1 (5 bases). Germline V gives CDR1 SEHNR, CDR2 FQNEAQ (reference sequence). The V end lost 5 bases, the J end lost 10 bases, and 11 bases lay between the germline ends. The CDR3 runs to 12 residues. In DNA form, the CDR3 reads TGTGCCAGCAGCGGGGGGAGGGGAAAACTGTTTTTT. Protein sequence: CASSGGRGKLFF.

The chain recombines TRBV27 with TRBJ2-7; D might be TRBD2 (6 bases). The CDR3 contains 14 residues. The germline CDR1 and CDR2 sequences are MNHEY and SMNVEV (reference sequence). Trimming stripped 4 bases from V and 2 bases from J, with 12 bases between. DNA of the CDR3: TGTGCCAGCAGTTCGGGGACTGGGCCCTACGAGCAGTACTTC. This encodes CASSSGTGPYEQYF.

This clone was seen more than once but under ten times. The chain employs TRBV11-3 and TRBJ2-1; 7 positions match TRBD2. The CDR3 contains 16 residues. CDR1 is SGHNT, CDR2 YENEEA, per germline. After removal of 3 bases from V and 9 bases from J, the junction contained 14 bases not matched to a gene. The DNA of the CDR3 is TGTGCCAGCAGCTTGTCCACCGGGACTAAAAATAGTGAGCAGTTCTTC. This encodes CASSLSTGTKNSEQFF.

The chain couples TRBV6-5 to TRBJ1-5, with a weak D call TRBD1 (6 bases). Germline V gene sequence: CDR1 MNHEY, CDR2 SVGAGI. Trimming removed 4 bases from V and 1 base from J, with 11 bases in between. The CDR3 loop spans 15 amino acids. The CDR3 is CASSSGVLSNQPQHF. The CDR3 DNA reads as TGTGCCAGCAGTTCAGGGGTTTTGAGCAATCAGCCCCAGCATTTT.

The V call is TRBV28, the J call TRBJ2-7, with D perhaps TRBD1 (5 bases). Germline V gene data show CDR1 as MDHEN and CDR2 as SYDVKM. The length of the CDR3 is 15 residues. Trimming removed 4 bases from V and 4 bases from J, with 17 bases in between. In nucleotides, the CDR3 is TGTGCCAGCAGTTCTCCGACAGACATCGCATACGAGCAGTACTTC. Its translation is CASSSPTDIAYEQYF.

The rearrangement joins TRBV28 to TRBJ2-3; 11 nucleotides agree with TRBD1. Germline V CDR1 and CDR2: MDHEN, SYDVKM. CDR3 length equals 16 residues. V trimming: 2 bases; J trimming: 2 bases; junction bases outside the gene matches: 3. CDR3 loop: CASSLGDRGDTDTQYF. As DNA, the CDR3 is TGTGCCAGCAGTTTAGGGGACAGGGGGGACACAGATACGCAGTATTTT.

J is TRBJ2-7 and V is TRBV19; D may be TRBD2 (5 bases). Trimming removed 5 bases at V and 3 bases at J, with 14 bases between. Germline loops: CDR1 LNHDA, CDR2 SQIVND (reference sequence). The CDR3 spans 14 residues. CDR3 in DNA: TGTGCCAGTAGTTCGCCGGGATACCACTACGAGCAGTACTTC. Translating it yields CASSSPGYHYEQYF.

The chain employs TRBV4-1 and TRBJ1-2; weak D call: TRBD1 (6 bases). V shed 1 base and J shed 8 bases, with 17 bases lying between them. CDR3 length equals 15 residues. Germline CDR1 and CDR2: MGHRA and YSYEKL. Written as DNA, the CDR3 is TGCGCCAGCAGCCAAGTAAGGCCAGGGGTTTTGGGCTACACCTTC. This codes for CASSQVRPGVLGYTF.

The rearrangement links TRBV7-9 to TRBJ2-7; 8 bases are shared with TRBD1. The CDR3 is 16 residues long. From germline, CDR1 is SEHNR and CDR2 FQNEAQ (reference sequence). Trimming at V came to 5 bases and at J to 0 bases, leaving 9 bases not matched to a gene. CDR3 region: CASSQAGTGVSYEQYF. CDR3 sequence (DNA): TGTGCCAGCAGCCAAGCCGGGACAGGAGTCTCCTACGAGCAGTACTTC.

This chain connects TRBV7-2 to TRBJ2-7; D unclear. Germline lookup yields CDR1 SGHTA and CDR2 FQGNSA. There are 17 residues in the CDR3. The ends were cut back, 1 base at V and 8 bases at J, with 24 bases in the middle. In nucleotides, the CDR3 is TGTGCCAGCAGCTTAGGAGGTTTAATCGTCAAATCCATACAGCAGTACTTC. The encoded protein is CASSLGGLIVKSIQQYF.

The rearrangement joins TRBV7-2 to TRBJ2-7, with D perhaps TRBD2 (6 bases). The germline CDR1 and CDR2 sequences are SGHTA and FQGNSA. The CDR3 spans 14 residues. The germline V and J ends were trimmed by 1 base and 5 bases, with 12 bases remaining between them. CDR3 region: CASSLDGSIDEQYF. The CDR3 DNA reads TGTGCCAGCAGCTTAGACGGGAGTATCGACGAGCAGTACTTC.

This chain uses TRBV6-5 with TRBJ2-1, with 7 positions matching TRBD2. The length of the CDR3 is 15 residues. The germline V gene encodes CDR1 MNHEY and CDR2 SVGAGI. V lost 0 bases and J lost 8; bases outside the gene matches: 7. Here the CDR3 reads CASSYSSGTSDEQFF. The DNA of the CDR3 is TGTGCCAGCAGTTACTCGAGCGGGACCTCGGATGAGCAGTTCTTC.

This chain links TRBV12-5 with TRBJ2-1, with 12 bases aligning to TRBD2. The germline gives CDR1 LGHNT, CDR2 FRNRAP. Trimming cost V 1 base and J 0 bases; bases outside gene matches: 4. This CDR3 spans 18 amino acids. The CDR3 DNA sequence: TGTGCTAGTGGTTTGGCCGGACTAGCGGGACCCTCCTACAATGAGCAGTTCTTC. Encoded protein: CASGLAGLAGPSYNEQFF.

The J gene is TRBJ2-5, the V gene TRBV7-8; 9 nucleotides align to TRBD1. The length of the CDR3 is 16 residues. Germline trimming cut 5 bases from V and 2 bases from J; bases unmatched to any gene: 9. Germline V lookup: CDR1 SGHVS, CDR2 FQNEAQ. This chain's CDR3 is CASSPPGTGTQETQYF. Here the CDR3 DNA reads TGTGCCAGCAGCCCACCGGGGACAGGGACACAAGAGACCCAGTACTTC.

The genes are TRBV28 and TRBJ2-5, with D possibly being TRBD1 (5 bases). The germline V gene has CDR1 MDHEN and CDR2 SYDVKM. The CDR3 loop spans 16 amino acids. V dropped 2 bases and J dropped 0 bases, with 13 bases sitting between them. DNA for the CDR3: TGTGCCAGCAGTTTACCAGGGCTAACGTACCAAGAGACCCAGTACTTC. Translation gives CASSLPGLTYQETQYF. The full variable domain, in which reference TRBV28 and TRBJ2-5 provide the parts outside the CDR3, is DVKVTQSSRYLVKRTGEKVFLECVQDMDHENMFWYRQDPGLGLRLIYFSYDVKMKEKGDIPEGYSVSREKKERFSLILESASTNQTSMYLCASSLPGLTYQETQYFGPGTRLLVL.

The V gene is TRBV6-4, the J gene TRBJ2-3; 13 bases agree with TRBD2. The CDR3 contains 16 residues. In germline, CDR1 is MRHNA, CDR2 SNTAGT. J was trimmed by 4 bases and V by 3 bases; bases with no gene match: 4. DNA of the CDR3: TGTGCCAGCAGTGAGTCTGGACTAGCGGGAGCAGATACGCAGTATTTT. Translating gives CASSESGLAGADTQYF.

The V gene is TRBV2, the J gene TRBJ2-7; 14 bases agree with TRBD2. V shed 4 bases, J shed 7 bases, and the junction held 6 bases outside the gene matches. The CDR3 is 15 residues long. From germline, CDR1 is SNHLY and CDR2 FYNNEI. This chain's CDR3 is CASSGLTSGRGEQYF. For the CDR3, the DNA is TGTGCCAGCAGTGGCCTGACTAGCGGGAGGGGGGAGCAGTACTTC. Full variable domain (rest looked up from reference TRBV2 and TRBJ2-7): EPEVTQTPSHQVTQMGQEVILRCVPISNHLYFYWYRQILGQKVEFLVSFYNNEISEKSEIFDDQFSVERPDGSNFTLKIRSTKLEDSAMYFCASSGLTSGRGEQYFGPGTRLTVT.

The chain is built from TRBV5-4 and TRBJ2-3; D is unclear. CDR1 is SGHNT and CDR2 is YYREEE in the germline V gene (reference sequence). CDR3 length: 14 residues. V was cut by 0 bases and J by 6 bases, with 11 bases left in between. CDR3 loop: CASSLDYSTDTQYF. CDR3 DNA sequence: TGTGCCAGCAGCTTGGACTACTCCACGGATACGCAGTATTTT. The full variable domain, its missing parts supplied by reference TRBV5-4 and TRBJ2-3, is ETGVTQSPTHLIKTRGQQVTLRCSSQSGHNTVSWYQQALGQGPQFIFQYYREEENGRGNFPPRFSGLQFPNYSSELNVNALELDDSALYLCASSLDYSTDTQYFGPGTRLTVL.

The rearrangement joins TRBV27 to TRBJ2-7; 8 bases are a match to TRBD1. CDR3 length equals 15 residues. Trimming removed 3 bases from V and 3 bases from J; junction bases left unmatched: 7. The germline CDR1 and CDR2 sequences are MNHEY and SMNVEV (reference sequence). The CDR3 DNA reads as TGTGCCAGCAGTTTTGGGACAGGCTTCAACTACGAGCAGTACTTC. Translation: CASSFGTGFNYEQYF.

The CDR3 nucleotides are TGTGCCAGCAGCCGGGGATTGGGGGGATCTAACTATGGCTACACCTTC. Translated: CASSRGLGGSNYGYTF. The chain couples TRBV7-9 to TRBJ1-2; D is perhaps TRBD1 (5 bases). The CDR3 has 16 amino acids. V was clipped by 5 bases and J by 0 bases, with 16 bases between them. Germline V gives CDR1 SEHNR, CDR2 FQNEAQ (reference sequence).

The chain has TRBV27 and TRBJ1-1; TRBD1 matches at 7 bases. From germline, CDR1 is MNHEY and CDR2 SMNVEV (reference sequence). Unmatched junction bases numbered 2, after V lost 3 bases and J lost 1 base. The CDR3 is made up of 14 amino acids. CDR3 DNA: TGTGCCAGCAGTTTCCACAGGGGGAACACTGAAGCTTTCTTT. Translating it yields CASSFHRGNTEAFF.

The chain combines TRBV28 with TRBJ2-2; D is unclear. The CDR3 consists of 15 residues. V was pared by 8 bases and J by 1 base, with 14 bases between. Germline CDR1 and CDR2: MDHEN and SYDVKM. CDR3 amino acids: CASAADLGNTGELFF. Here the CDR3 DNA reads TGTGCCAGCGCTGCCGATCTAGGGAACACCGGGGAGCTGTTTTTT.

The CDR3: CASSKDVYSGTGDNEQFF. The CDR3 DNA reads as TGTGCCAGCAGCAAAGATGTATATAGCGGGACCGGGGACAATGAGCAGTTCTTC. This chain joins TRBV21-1 and TRBJ2-1; the D segment call TRBD2 is taken from the table without a DNA check. TRBV21-1 is a pseudogene locus. This CDR3 is built from 18 residues.